Listed here is a single T cell receptor (beta chain). The data stem from a study of blood T cell repertoires in COVID-19. Study summary: Spain, Italy and the United States supplied samples that represented acute and convalescent COVID-19. In each case, the material was cDNA or gDNA derived from T cells, B-cell-depleted T cells, or PBMCs.

Per the study methods: Amplified reference gene primers provided the basis for estimating nucleated cell counts. Here immunoSEQ multiplex PCR was the method, and the copy in TCRdb shows in-frame clones only, minus some. The DNA gave D and trimming, while V, J and clone size come from that table. The sample has roughly 260,000 clones, 70% to 90% seen once. V gave up 2 bases and J gave up 6 bases; unmatched junction bases: 9. This CDR3 is 15 amino acids long. Germline V lookup: CDR1 GTSNPN, CDR2 SVGIG (reference sequence). The chain recombines TRBV30 with TRBJ1-5, with 8 bases matching TRBD1. The source of this sequence is a woman in her thirties or forties with acute or convalescent COVID-19. The sequencing sample was made of peripheral blood. CDR3 sequence (DNA): TGTGCCTGGAGTCGCGGAACAGGGGGTAGTCAGCCCCAGCATTTT. Its translation is CAWSRGTGGSQPQHF.